A single T cell receptor (beta chain) is shown here with its context. The sample originates from a study of T cell responses to AZD1222 COVID-19 vaccine. Trimming shortened V by 3 bases and J by 3 bases, and 9 bases separated the two germline ends. Germline CDR1 SNHLY, CDR2 FYNNEI. The CDR3 runs to 14 residues. Both about-4-week and about-12-week second-dose recipients were combined. Sequencing was performed with immunoSEQ multiplex PCR; in TCRdb, only in-frame clones are kept and a portion is missing. Here the sample spans about 150,000 clones, more than 80% being singletons. The source was peripheral blood, collected 28 days after the second AZD1222 dose. The chain recombines TRBV2 with TRBJ2-1; perhaps TRBD2 as D (6 bases). The clonotype was recovered from an adult who received the AZD1222 COVID-19 vaccine. The CDR3 loop reads CASSDGGLYNEQFF. The CDR3 coding sequence is TGTGCCAGCAGTGACGGGGGACTCTACAATGAGCAGTTCTTC.